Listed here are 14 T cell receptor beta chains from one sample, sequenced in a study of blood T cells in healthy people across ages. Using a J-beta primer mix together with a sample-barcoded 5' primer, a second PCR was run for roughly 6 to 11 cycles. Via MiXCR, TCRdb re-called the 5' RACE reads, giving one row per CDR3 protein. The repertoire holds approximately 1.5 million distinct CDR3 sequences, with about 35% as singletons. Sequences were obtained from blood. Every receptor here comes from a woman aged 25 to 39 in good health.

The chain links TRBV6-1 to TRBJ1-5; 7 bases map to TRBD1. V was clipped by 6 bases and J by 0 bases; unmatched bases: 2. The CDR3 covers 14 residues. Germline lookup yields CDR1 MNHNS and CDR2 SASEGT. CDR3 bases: TGTGCCAGCAGAGGACAGGTTAGCAATCAGCCCCAGCATTTT. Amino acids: CASRGQVSNQPQHF.

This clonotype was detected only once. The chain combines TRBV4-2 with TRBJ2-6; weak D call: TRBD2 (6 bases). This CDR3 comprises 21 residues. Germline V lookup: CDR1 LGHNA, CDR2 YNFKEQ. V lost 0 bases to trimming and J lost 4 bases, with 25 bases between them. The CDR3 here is CASSQESGRWREKFGANVLTF. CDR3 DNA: TGTGCCAGCAGCCAAGAAAGTGGACGATGGAGGGAGAAGTTCGGGGCCAACGTCCTGACTTTC.

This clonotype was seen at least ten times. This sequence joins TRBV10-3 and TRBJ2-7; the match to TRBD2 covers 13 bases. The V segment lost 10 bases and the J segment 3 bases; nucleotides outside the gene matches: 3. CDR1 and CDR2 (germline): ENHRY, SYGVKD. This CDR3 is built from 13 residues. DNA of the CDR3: TGTGCCAGCGGACTAGCGGGAGACTACGAGCAGTACTTC. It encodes CASGLAGDYEQYF.

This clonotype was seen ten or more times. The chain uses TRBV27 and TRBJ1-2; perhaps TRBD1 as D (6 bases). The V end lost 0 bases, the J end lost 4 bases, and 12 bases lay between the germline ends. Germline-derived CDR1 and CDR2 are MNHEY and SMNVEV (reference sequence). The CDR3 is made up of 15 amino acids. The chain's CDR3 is CASSLSYGQSYGYTF. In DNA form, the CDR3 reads TGTGCCAGCAGTTTATCTTATGGACAGAGCTATGGCTACACCTTC.

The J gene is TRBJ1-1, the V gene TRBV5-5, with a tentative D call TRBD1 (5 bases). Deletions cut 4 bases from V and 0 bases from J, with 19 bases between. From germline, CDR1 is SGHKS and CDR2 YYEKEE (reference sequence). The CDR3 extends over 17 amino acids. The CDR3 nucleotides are TGTGCCAGCAGCCAGGAGGGACTGGGGCTATTGAACACTGAAGCTTTCTTT. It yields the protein CASSQEGLGLLNTEAFF.

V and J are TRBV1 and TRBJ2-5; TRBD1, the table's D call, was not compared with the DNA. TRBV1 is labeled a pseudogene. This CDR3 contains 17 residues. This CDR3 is CTSSQVGPGQGAREQYF. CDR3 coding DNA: TGCACCAGCAGCCAAGTGGGACCGGGACAGGGGGCGAGGGAGCAGTACTTC.

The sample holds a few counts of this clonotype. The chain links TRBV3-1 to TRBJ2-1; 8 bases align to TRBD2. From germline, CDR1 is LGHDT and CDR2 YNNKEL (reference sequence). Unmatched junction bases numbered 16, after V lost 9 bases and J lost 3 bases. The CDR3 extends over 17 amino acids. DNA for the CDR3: TGTGCCAGTTCTACAGGGCGGGGGGACTCAATCTACAATGAGCAGTTCTTC. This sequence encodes CASSTGRGDSIYNEQFF.

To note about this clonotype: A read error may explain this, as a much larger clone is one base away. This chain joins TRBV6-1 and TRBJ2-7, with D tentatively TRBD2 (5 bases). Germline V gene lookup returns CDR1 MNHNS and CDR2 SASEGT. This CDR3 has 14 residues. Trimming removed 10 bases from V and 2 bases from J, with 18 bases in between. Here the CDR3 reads CATSSGISTYEQYF. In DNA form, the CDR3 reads TGTGCCACCAGCTCCGGGATTAGCACCTACGAGCAGTACTTC.

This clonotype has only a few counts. DNA for the CDR3: TGTGCCAGCAGCCCCGGGACGGGCGGGACCCAGTACTTC. It specifies CASSPGTGGTQYF. The chain combines TRBV7-7 with TRBJ2-5, with D possibly being TRBD1 or TRBD2 (5 bases each). V shed 5 bases and J shed 7 bases, with 14 bases lying between them. The CDR3 sequence is 13 residues long. Germline loops: CDR1 SSHAT, CDR2 FNYEAQ (reference sequence).

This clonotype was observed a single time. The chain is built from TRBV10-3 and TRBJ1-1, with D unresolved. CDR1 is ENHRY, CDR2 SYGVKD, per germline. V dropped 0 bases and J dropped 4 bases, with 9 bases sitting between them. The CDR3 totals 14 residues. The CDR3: CAISESGGATEAFF. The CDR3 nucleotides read TGTGCCATCAGTGAGTCGGGTGGAGCCACTGAAGCTTTCTTT.

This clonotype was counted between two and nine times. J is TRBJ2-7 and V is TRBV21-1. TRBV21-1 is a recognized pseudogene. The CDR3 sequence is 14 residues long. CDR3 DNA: TGTGCCAGCAGCAAAGGACACATCTCCTACGAGCAGTACTTC. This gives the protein CASSKGHISYEQYF.

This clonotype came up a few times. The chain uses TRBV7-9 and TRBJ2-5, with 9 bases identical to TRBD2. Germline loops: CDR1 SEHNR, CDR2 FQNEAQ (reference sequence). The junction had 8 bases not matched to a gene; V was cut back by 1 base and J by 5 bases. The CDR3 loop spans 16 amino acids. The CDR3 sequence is CASSLVPAGGGETQYF. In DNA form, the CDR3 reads TGTGCCAGCAGCTTAGTCCCAGCGGGAGGCGGGGAGACCCAGTACTTC.

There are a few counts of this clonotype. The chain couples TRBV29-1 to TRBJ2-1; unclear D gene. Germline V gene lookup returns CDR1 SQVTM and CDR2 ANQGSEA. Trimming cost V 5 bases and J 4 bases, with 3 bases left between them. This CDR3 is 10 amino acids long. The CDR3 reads CSVRYNEQFF. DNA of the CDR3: TGCAGCGTTAGATACAATGAGCAGTTCTTC.

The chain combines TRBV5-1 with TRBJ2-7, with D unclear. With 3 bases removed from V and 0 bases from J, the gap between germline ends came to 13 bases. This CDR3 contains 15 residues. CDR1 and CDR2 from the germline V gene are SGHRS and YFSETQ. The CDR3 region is CASSSGRGFSYEQYF. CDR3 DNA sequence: TGCGCCAGCAGCTCAGGTCGTGGGTTCTCCTACGAGCAGTACTTC. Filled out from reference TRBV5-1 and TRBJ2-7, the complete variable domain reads KAGVTQTPRYLIKTRGQQVTLSCSPISGHRSVSWYQQTPGQGLQFLFEYFSETQRNKGNFPGRFSGRQFSNSRSEMNVSTLELGDSALYLCASSSGRGFSYEQYFGPGTRLTVT.